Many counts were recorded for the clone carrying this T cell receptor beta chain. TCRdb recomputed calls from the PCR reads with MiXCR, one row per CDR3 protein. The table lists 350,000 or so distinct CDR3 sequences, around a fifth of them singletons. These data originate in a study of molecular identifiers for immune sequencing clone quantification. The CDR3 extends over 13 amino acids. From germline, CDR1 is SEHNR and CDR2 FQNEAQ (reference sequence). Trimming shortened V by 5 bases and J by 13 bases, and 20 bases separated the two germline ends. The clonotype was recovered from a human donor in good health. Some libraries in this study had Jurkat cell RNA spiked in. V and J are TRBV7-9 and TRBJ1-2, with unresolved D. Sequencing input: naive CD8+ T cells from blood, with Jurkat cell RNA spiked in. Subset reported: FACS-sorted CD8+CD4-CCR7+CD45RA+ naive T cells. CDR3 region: CASSPAPEMQSTF. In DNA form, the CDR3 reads TGTGCCAGCAGCCCCGCCCCGGAGATGCAGTCCACCTTC. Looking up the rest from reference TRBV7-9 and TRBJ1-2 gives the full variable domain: DTGVSQNPRHKITKRGQNVTFRCDPISEHNRLYWYRQTLGQGPEFLTYFQNEAQLEKSRLLSDRFSAERPKGSFSTLEIQRTEQGDSAMYLCASSPAPEMQSTFGSGTRLTVV.